The source of this T cell receptor beta chain is a study of blood T cell repertoires in COVID-19. Study in general: COVID-19 samples from acute and convalescent phases originated in the United States, Italy and Spain. The analysed material was cDNA or gDNA that came from T cells, B-cell-depleted T cells, or PBMCs.

V was shortened by 3 bases and J by 2 bases, with 13 bases between the two germline ends. CDR3 length: 15 residues. The germline V gene has CDR1 WNHNN and CDR2 SYGVQD (reference sequence). Followed longitudinally, the Seattle patients had been enrolled during active infection. As handled by the study authors: How many nucleated cells were present was estimated from reference gene primer amplification. Data came from immunoSEQ multiplex PCR; TCRdb stores just in-frame clones and leaves some out. The V and J calls and clone size are taken from that table; D and trimming were inferred from the DNA. The data show under 250,000 clones, 88% seen once.

Specimen: peripheral blood. The clonotype was recovered from a woman aged 25 to 39 with COVID-19, enrolled during active disease. The chain couples TRBV10-1 to TRBJ2-5; no definite D call. The CDR3 sequence: CASSEAFGAQETQYF. The CDR3 DNA reads TGCGCCAGCAGTGAAGCGTTTGGCGCACAAGAGACCCAGTACTTC.